A selection of T cell receptor beta chains follows, all from one sample in a study of blood T cell repertoires in COVID-19. Using immunoSEQ multiplex PCR, the repertoire was profiled, and TCRdb retains in-frame clones only, with some absent. The table has about 180,000 clones, more than 75% seen once; the top ten hold about 8.6%. Input material: PBMCs or T cells enriched from blood (not recorded which). These receptors were collected from a woman younger than 45 who had recovered from COVID-19. The CDR3 runs from the conserved cysteine through the conserved F or W. The D gene is left open where the match is weak. Size is omitted from some rows. Given values are once, few, many or a class for expanded clones.

D: TRBD2; size: -; J: TRBJ2-5; V: TRBV10-3; CDR3: CAIRGGETQYF; DNA: TGTGCCATCCGGGGGGGAGAGACCCAGTACTTC
D: TRBD1; size: -; J: TRBJ2-1; V: TRBV2; CDR3: CASRDDRATYNEQFF; DNA: TGTGCCAGCAGGGACGACAGGGCTACCTACAATGAGCAGTTCTTC
D: -; size: -; J: TRBJ1-1; V: TRBV6-1; CDR3: CASSEDWGGGTEAFF; DNA: TGTGCCAGCAGTGAAGATTGGGGGGGTGGGACTGAAGCTTTCTTT
D: -; size: -; J: TRBJ2-4; V: TRBV7-9; CDR3: CASSRFRRELGAKNIQYF; DNA: TGTGCCAGCAGCCGGTTCCGACGGGAGTTGGGGGCCAAAAACATTCAGTACTTC
D: TRBD2; size: -; J: TRBJ2-2; V: TRBV5-1; CDR3: CASSFVLAENGELFF; DNA: TGCGCCAGCAGCTTTGTACTAGCGGAAAACGGGGAGCTGTTTTTT
D: -; size: -; J: TRBJ2-1; V: TRBV19; CDR3: CASSTLRGIEQFF; DNA: TGTGCCAGTAGTACTCTAAGAGGGATAGAGCAGTTCTTC
D: -; size: few; J: TRBJ2-5; V: TRBV2; CDR3: CASRRDSQETQYF; DNA: TGTGCCAGCAGGCGGGACAGCCAGGAGACCCAGTACTTC
D: TRBD1; size: -; J: TRBJ1-2; V: TRBV18; CDR3: CASSSRGRGYGYTF; DNA: TGTGCCAGCTCATCCAGGGGGCGCGGGTATGGCTACACCTTC
D: TRBD1; size: -; J: TRBJ1-2; V: TRBV5-5; CDR3: CASSLGTGGNYGYTF; DNA: TGTGCCAGCAGCTTGGGGACAGGGGGTAACTATGGCTACACCTTC
D: -; size: -; J: TRBJ1-1; V: TRBV10-3; CDR3: CAITGQLNTEAFF; DNA: TGTGCCATCACCGGACAGCTAAACACTGAAGCTTTCTTT
D: TRBD1; size: -; J: TRBJ2-3; V: TRBV4-1; CDR3: CASSQTGIIGLLRDTQYF; DNA: TGCGCCAGCAGCCAGACAGGGATTATCGGATTATTAAGAGATACGCAGTATTTT
D: -; size: -; J: TRBJ1-1; V: TRBV28; CDR3: CASSLSGGLTEAFF; DNA: TGTGCCAGCAGTTTATCGGGGGGCCTTACTGAAGCTTTCTTT
D: TRBD1; size: -; J: TRBJ2-6; V: TRBV2; CDR3: CASRTGAYSGANVLTF; DNA: TGTGCCAGCCGGACAGGGGCATATTCTGGGGCCAACGTCCTGACTTTC
D: -; size: -; J: TRBJ1-1; V: TRBV24-1; CDR3: CATSDSGGRRYTEAFF; DNA: TGTGCCACCAGTGATTCCGGGGGGCGTCGGTACACTGAAGCTTTCTTT
D: -; size: once; J: TRBJ2-5; V: TRBV10-3; CDR3: CAISGLGAKETQYF; DNA: TGTGCCATCAGTGGACTAGGAGCAAAGGAGACCCAGTACTTC
D: TRBD1; size: once; J: TRBJ1-2; V: TRBV24-1; CDR3: CATSAQGYGYTF; DNA: TGTGCCACCAGTGCACAGGGGTACGGCTACACCTTC
D: -; size: -; J: TRBJ2-7; V: TRBV6-5; CDR3: CASRVAPPSYEQYF; DNA: TGTGCCAGCAGGGTAGCGCCTCCCTCCTACGAGCAGTACTTC
D: -; size: -; J: TRBJ1-1; V: TRBV5-1; CDR3: CASRSQGWNTEAFF; DNA: TGCGCCAGCAGGTCACAGGGCTGGAACACTGAAGCTTTCTTT
D: -; size: few; J: TRBJ2-1; V: TRBV3-1/TRBV3-2; CDR3: CASSPEGGQNNEQFF; DNA: TGTGCCAGCAGCCCAGAGGGGGGACAGAACAATGAGCAGTTCTTC
D: TRBD1; size: -; J: TRBJ1-1; V: TRBV15; CDR3: CATSGPDRGNTEAFF; DNA: TGTGCCACCAGCGGACCGGACAGGGGGAACACTGAAGCTTTCTTT
D: -; size: -; J: TRBJ1-2; V: TRBV19; CDR3: CASADFSYGYTF; DNA: TGTGCCAGTGCTGACTTCAGCTATGGCTACACCTTC
D: -; size: -; J: TRBJ1-1; V: TRBV2; CDR3: CASRPQGLPNTEAFF; DNA: TGTGCCAGCAGACCTCAGGGGTTACCGAACACTGAAGCTTTCTTT
D: -; size: -; J: TRBJ2-7; V: TRBV7-8; CDR3: CASSLTTQSHEQYF; DNA: TGTGCCAGCAGCTTAACGACTCAATCCCACGAGCAGTACTTC
D: TRBD2; size: -; J: TRBJ2-5; V: TRBV10-3; CDR3: CAISNLAGDAGETQYF; DNA: TGTGCCATCAGTAACCTAGCGGGAGACGCAGGGGAGACCCAGTACTTC
D: -; size: -; J: TRBJ2-4; V: TRBV19; CDR3: CASSTRTVSKNIQYF; DNA: TGTGCCAGTAGTACCCGGACAGTATCCAAAAACATTCAGTACTTC